The present TCR beta chain was sequenced within a study of cytomegalovirus exposure and HLA in healthy donors. Study-wide results and caveats: A later analysis linked a missense variant in DCLRE1C to the trimming of TCR beta V and J genes.

Turning to this clone: Its specificity is not known.

PCR employed 60 Vbeta and 13 Jbeta primers. Generated by immunoSEQ multiplex PCR, the TCRdb table keeps only in-frame clones and is missing some. The data contain 140,000 to 150,000 clones, approximately 68% of them singletons. The CDR3 has 14 residues. Losses at the gene ends were 6 bases for V and 4 bases for J; bases not matched to a gene: 4. From germline, CDR1 is MNHEY and CDR2 SVGAGI. This receptor was obtained from a man aged 40-49 years in good health and CMV-seronegative. The specimen sequenced was PBMCs. The V gene is TRBV6-5, the J gene TRBJ1-4; TRBD1 matches 8 bases. The CDR3 DNA reads as TGTGCCAGCAGATCACAGGGGGGTAATGAAAAACTGTTTTTT. This codes for CASRSQGGNEKLFF.